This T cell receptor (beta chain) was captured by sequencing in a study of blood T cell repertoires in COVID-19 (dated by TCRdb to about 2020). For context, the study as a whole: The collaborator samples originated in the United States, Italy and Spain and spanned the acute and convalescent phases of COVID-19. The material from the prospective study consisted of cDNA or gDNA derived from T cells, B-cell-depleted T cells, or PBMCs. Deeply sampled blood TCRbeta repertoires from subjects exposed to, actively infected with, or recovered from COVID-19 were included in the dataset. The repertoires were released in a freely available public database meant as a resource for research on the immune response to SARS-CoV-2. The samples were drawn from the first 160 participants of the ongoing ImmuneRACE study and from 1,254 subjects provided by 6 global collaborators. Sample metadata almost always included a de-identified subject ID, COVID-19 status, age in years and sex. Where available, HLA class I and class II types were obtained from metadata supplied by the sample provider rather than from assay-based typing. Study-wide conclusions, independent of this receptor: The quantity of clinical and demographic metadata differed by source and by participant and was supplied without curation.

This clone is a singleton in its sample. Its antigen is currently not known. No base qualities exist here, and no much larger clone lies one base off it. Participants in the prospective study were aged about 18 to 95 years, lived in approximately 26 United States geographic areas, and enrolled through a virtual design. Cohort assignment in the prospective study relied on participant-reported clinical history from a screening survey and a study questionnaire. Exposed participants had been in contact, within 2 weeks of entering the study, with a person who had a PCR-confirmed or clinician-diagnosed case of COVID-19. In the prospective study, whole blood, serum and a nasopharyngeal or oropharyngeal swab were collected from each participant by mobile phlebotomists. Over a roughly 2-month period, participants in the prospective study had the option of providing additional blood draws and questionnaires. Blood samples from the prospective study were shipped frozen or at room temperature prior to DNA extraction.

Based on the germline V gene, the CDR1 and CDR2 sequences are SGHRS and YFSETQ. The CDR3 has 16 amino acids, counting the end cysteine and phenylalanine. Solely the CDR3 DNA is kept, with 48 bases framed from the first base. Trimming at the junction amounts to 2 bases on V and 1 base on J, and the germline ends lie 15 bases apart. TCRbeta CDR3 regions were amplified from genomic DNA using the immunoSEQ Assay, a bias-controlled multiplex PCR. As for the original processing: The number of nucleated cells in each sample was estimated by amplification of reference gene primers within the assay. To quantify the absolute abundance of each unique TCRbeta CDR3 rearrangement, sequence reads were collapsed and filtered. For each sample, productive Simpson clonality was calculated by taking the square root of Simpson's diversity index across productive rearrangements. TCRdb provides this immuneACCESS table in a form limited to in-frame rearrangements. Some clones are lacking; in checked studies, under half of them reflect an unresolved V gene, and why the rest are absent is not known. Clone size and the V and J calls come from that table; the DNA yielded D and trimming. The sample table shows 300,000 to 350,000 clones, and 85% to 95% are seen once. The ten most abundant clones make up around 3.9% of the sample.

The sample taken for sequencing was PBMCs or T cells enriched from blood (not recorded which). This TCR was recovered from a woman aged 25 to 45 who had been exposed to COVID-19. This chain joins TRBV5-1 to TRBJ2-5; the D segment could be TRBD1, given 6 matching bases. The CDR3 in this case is CASSFGARTAQETQYF. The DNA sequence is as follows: TGCGCCAGCAGCTTTGGGGCCAGGACAGCCCAAGAGACCCAGTACTTC. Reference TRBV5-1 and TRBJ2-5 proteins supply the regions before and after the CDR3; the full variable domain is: KAGVTQTPRYLIKTRGQQVTLSCSPISGHRSVSWYQQTPGQGLQFLFEYFSETQRNKGNFPGRFSGRQFSNSRSEMNVSTLELGDSALYLCASSFGARTAQETQYFGPGTRLLVL.